A selection of T cell receptor beta chains follows, all from one sample in a study of T cell responses to AZD1222 COVID-19 vaccine. TCRdb's copy holds only in-frame clones and misses some; the assay was immunoSEQ multiplex PCR. The sample holds about 120,000 clones, more than 70% seen once. The input for sequencing was peripheral blood, taken on day 0 of AZD1222 vaccination. Every receptor here comes from an adult in good health. Each CDR3 is given with its conserved first and last residue. D genes are given only for firm matches. Clone size is given for some rows only: seen once, a few or many times, or a class if the clone is expanded.

j_gene,v_gene,d_gene,abundance,CDR3aa,CDR3nt
TRBJ2-7,TRBV10-3,.,.,CAISESGRADSYEQYF,TGTGCCATCAGTGAGTCCGGAAGGGCGGACTCCTACGAGCAGTACTTC
TRBJ2-2,TRBV9,TRBD1,.,CASSVGSSTGGASTGELFF,TGTGCCAGCAGCGTAGGGTCCTCCACAGGGGGCGCGTCAACCGGGGAGCTGTTTTTT
TRBJ1-3,TRBV29-1,.,.,CSVEDDGVPGNTIYF,TGCAGCGTTGAAGATGATGGGGTCCCTGGAAACACCATATATTTT
TRBJ2-1,TRBV11-2,TRBD2,.,CASSLVAGGPYNEQFF,TGTGCCAGCAGCTTAGTAGCGGGAGGGCCCTACAATGAGCAGTTCTTC
TRBJ1-3,TRBV20-1,TRBD1,.,CSASREGQFSGNTIYF,TGCAGTGCTAGTCGAGAGGGACAGTTCTCTGGAAACACCATATATTTT
TRBJ2-3,TRBV11-3,TRBD1,.,CASSLGQGDTDTQYF,TGTGCCAGCAGCTTAGGACAGGGCGACACAGATACGCAGTATTTT
TRBJ2-3,TRBV24-1,TRBD1,.,CATSDAGQGAGDTQYF,TGTGCCACCAGTGATGCAGGACAGGGGGCGGGAGATACGCAGTATTTT
TRBJ2-1,TRBV6-5,.,.,CASRDQIRNYNEQFF,TGTGCCAGCAGGGACCAAATCCGGAACTACAATGAGCAGTTCTTC
TRBJ2-2,TRBV23-1,.,.,CASSQSRGYPDRGELFF,TGCGCCAGCAGTCAATCCAGGGGCTATCCTGATCGGGGGGAGCTGTTTTTT
TRBJ1-1,TRBV7-9,TRBD1,.,CASSYPSRTGGSEAFF,TGTGCCAGCAGCTACCCATCACGGACAGGGGGCTCTGAAGCTTTCTTT
TRBJ2-5,TRBV12-3/TRBV12-4,.,.,CASSLETEETQYF,TGTGCCAGCAGTTTAGAGACTGAAGAGACCCAGTACTTC
TRBJ2-7,TRBV4-3,.,.,CASSQDSTISYEQYF,TGCGCCAGCAGCCAAGATTCCACCATCTCCTACGAGCAGTACTTC
TRBJ2-5,TRBV6-1,.,.,CASSQAGHGETQYF,TGTGCCAGCAGTCAAGCCGGACACGGGGAGACCCAGTACTTC
TRBJ2-7,TRBV27,TRBD2,.,CASSSLAGSPYEQYF,TGTGCCAGCAGTTCACTAGCGGGAAGTCCCTACGAGCAGTACTTC
TRBJ2-7,TRBV3-1/TRBV3-2,.,.,CARASVHEQYF,TGTGCCAGGGCTAGCGTCCACGAGCAGTACTTC
TRBJ1-6,TRBV4-3,TRBD1,.,CASSQSGTGLSPLHF,TGCGCCAGCAGCCAATCCGGGACAGGGTTGTCACCCCTCCACTTT
TRBJ1-3,TRBV7-9,.,.,CASSLRQGVSGNTIYF,TGTGCCAGCAGCTTACGACAAGGGGTTTCTGGAAACACCATATATTTT
TRBJ1-1,TRBV14,.,.,CASSQEKKNTEAFF,TGTGCCAGCAGCCAAGAGAAGAAGAACACTGAAGCTTTCTTT
TRBJ2-2,TRBV7-8,.,few,CASSLPGRGTGELFF,TGTGCCAGCAGCTTACCAGGCAGGGGCACCGGGGAGCTGTTTTTT
TRBJ2-7,TRBV4-1,.,.,CASSQVETSRTYEQYF,TGCGCCAGCAGCCAAGTCGAGACTAGTAGGACCTACGAGCAGTACTTC
TRBJ2-2,TRBV25-1,TRBD2,.,CASKLAGGPVGELFF,TGTGCCAGTAAGCTAGCGGGAGGGCCGGTCGGGGAGCTGTTTTTT